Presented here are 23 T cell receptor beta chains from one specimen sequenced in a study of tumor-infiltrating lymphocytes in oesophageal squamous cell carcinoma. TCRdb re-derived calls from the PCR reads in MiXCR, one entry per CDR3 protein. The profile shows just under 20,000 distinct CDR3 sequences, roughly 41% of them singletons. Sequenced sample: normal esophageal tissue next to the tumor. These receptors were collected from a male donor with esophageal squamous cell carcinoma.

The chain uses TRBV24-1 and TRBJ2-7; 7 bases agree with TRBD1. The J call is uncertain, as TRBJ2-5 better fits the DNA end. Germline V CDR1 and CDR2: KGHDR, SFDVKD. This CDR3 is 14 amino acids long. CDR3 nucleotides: TGTGCCACCAGTGATCCTGGGACAGAGGGGACCCAGTACTTC. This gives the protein CATSDPGTEGTQYF.

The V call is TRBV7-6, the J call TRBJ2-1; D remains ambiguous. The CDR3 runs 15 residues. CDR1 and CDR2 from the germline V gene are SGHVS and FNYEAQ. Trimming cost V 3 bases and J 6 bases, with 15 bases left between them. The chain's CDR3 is CASSFSSTLSNEQFF. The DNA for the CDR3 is TGTGCCAGCAGCTTTTCGAGCACCCTGAGCAATGAGCAGTTCTTC. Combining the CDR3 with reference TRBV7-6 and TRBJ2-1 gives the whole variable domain GAGVSQSPRYKVTKRGQDVALRCDPISGHVSLYWYRQALGQGPEFLTYFNYEAQQDKSGLPNDRFSAERPEGSISTLTIQRTEQRDSAMYRCASSFSSTLSNEQFFGPGTRLTVL.

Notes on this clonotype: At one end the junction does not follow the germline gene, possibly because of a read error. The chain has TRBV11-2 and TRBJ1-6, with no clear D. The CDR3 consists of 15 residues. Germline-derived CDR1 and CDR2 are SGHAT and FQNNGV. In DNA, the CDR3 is TGTGCCAGCAGCATGACTAGCGGTAATTACAATGAGCAGTACTTT. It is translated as CASSMTSGNYNEQYF.

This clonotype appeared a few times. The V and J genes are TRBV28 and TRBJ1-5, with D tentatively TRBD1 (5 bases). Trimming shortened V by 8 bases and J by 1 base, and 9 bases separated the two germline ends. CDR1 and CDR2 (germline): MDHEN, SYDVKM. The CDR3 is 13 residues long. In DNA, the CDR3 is TGTGCCAGCGGCTGGGGGAGCAATCAGCCCCAGCATTTT. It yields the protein CASGWGSNQPQHF.

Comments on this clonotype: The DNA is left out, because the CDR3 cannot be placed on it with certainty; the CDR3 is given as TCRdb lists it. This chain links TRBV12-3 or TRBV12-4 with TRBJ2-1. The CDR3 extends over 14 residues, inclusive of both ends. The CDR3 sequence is CASSSAHYGYTFGF.

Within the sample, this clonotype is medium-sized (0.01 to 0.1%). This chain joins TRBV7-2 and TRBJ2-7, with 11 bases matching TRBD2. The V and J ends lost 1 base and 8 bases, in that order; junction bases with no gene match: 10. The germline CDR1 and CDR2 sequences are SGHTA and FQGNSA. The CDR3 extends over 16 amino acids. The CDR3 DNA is TGTGCCAGCAGCTTAGGACTACTAGCGGGAGCTACTAAGCAGTACTTC. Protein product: CASSLGLLAGATKQYF.

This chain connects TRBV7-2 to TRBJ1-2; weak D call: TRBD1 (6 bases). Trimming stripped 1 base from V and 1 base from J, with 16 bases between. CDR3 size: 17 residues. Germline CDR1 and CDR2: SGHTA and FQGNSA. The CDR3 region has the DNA TGTGCCAGCAGCTTAGTTGGGGGGGCGCCGGTTAACTATGGCTACACCTTC. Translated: CASSLVGGAPVNYGYTF.

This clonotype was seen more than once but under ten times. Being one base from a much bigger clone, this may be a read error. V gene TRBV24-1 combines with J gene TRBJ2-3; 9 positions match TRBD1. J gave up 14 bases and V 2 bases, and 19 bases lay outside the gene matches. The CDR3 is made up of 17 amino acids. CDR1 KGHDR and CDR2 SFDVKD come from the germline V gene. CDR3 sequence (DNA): TGTGCCACCAGTGATTCCGACAGGGGGGGAGACACCGGGGAGCTGTATTTT. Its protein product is CATSDSDRGGDTGELYF.

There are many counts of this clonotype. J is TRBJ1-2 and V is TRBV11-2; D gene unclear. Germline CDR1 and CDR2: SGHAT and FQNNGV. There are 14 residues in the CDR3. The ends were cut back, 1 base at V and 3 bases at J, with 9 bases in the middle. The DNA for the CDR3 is TGTGCCAGCAGCTTAGGGGTCGGGGACTATGGCTACACCTTC. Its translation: CASSLGVGDYGYTF.

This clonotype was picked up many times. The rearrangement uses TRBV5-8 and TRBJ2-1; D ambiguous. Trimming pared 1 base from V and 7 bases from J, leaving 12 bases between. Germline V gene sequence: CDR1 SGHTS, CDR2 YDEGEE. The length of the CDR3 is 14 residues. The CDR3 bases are TGTGCCAGCAGCTTGTTAATAGTAGTTAATGAGCAGTTCTTC. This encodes CASSLLIVVNEQFF.

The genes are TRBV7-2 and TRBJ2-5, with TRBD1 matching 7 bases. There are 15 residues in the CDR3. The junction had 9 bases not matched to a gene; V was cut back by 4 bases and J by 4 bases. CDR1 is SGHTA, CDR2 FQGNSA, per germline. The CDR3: CASSSRVGTVETQYF. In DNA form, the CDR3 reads TGTGCCAGCAGCTCCCGAGTCGGGACAGTAGAGACCCAGTACTTC.

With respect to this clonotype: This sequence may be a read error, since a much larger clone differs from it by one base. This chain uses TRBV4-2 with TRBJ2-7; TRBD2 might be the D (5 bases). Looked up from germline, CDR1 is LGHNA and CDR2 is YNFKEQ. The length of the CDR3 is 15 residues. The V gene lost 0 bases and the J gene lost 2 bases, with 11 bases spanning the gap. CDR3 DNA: TGTGCCAGCAGCCAAGAGTTCGTGGGAGCCTACGAGCAGTACTTC. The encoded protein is CASSQEFVGAYEQYF.

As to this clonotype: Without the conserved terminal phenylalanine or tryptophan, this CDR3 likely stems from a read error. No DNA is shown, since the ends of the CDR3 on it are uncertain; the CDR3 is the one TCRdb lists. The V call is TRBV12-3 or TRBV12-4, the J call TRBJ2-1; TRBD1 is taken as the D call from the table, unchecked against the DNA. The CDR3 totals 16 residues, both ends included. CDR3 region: CASSLNQGVDEQYFGS.

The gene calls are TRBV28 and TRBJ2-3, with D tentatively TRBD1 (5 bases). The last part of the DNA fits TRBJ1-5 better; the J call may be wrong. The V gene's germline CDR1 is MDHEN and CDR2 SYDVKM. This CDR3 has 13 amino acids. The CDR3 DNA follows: TGTGCCAGCGGGAGGGGCGGCAATCAGCCCCAGCATTTT. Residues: CASGRGGNQPQHF.

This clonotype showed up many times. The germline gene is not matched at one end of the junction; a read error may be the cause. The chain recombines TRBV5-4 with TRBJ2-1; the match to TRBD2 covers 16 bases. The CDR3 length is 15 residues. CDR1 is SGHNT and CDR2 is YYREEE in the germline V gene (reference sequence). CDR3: CASRGTSGRGGEQFF. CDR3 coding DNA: TGCGCCAGCAGGGGGACTAGCGGGAGGGGGGGTGAGCAGTTCTTC.

The CDR3 DNA reads as TGTGCCAGCAGTTACACTGGGACTAGCGGGAGTTACGAGCAGTACTTC. Translated: CASSYTGTSGSYEQYF. The V gene is TRBV6-2 or TRBV6-3, the J gene TRBJ2-7, with 14 nucleotides matching TRBD2. Unmatched junction bases numbered 4, after V lost 2 bases and J lost 4 bases. This CDR3 is 16 amino acids long. The germline V gene has CDR1 MNHEY and CDR2 SVGEGT.

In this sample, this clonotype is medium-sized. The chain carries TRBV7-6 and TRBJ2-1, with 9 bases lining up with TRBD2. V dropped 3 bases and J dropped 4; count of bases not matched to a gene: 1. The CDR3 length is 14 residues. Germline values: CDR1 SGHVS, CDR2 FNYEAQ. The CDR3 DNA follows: TGTGCCAGCAGCTTGACTAGCGGATACAATGAGCAGTTCTTC. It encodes CASSLTSGYNEQFF.

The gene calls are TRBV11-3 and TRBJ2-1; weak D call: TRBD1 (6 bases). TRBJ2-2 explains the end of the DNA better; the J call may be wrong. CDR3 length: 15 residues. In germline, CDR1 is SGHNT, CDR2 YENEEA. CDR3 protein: CASSPRGKGTGELFF. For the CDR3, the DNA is TGTGCCAGCAGCCCCAGGGGAAAGGGCACCGGGGAGCTGTTTTTT.

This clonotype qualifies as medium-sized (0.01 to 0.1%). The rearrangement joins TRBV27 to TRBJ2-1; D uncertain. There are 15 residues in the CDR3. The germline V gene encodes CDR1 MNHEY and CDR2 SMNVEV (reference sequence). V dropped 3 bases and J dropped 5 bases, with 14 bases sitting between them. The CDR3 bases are TGTGCCAGCAGTTTTTTTCGGACGGTAGACAATGAGCAGTTCTTC. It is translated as CASSFFRTVDNEQFF.

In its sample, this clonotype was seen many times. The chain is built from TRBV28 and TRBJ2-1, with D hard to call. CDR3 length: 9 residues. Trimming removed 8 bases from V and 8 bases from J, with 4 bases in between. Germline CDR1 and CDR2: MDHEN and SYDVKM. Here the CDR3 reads CASGHEQFF. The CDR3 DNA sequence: TGTGCCAGCGGGCATGAGCAGTTCTTC.

The CDR3 here is CAWSEWARGEKLFF. The CDR3 nucleotides read TGTGCCTGGAGTGAATGGGCCAGGGGCGAAAAACTGTTTTTT. This chain connects TRBV30 to TRBJ1-4; D is perhaps TRBD1 (6 bases). Germline loops: CDR1 GTSNPN, CDR2 SVGIG (reference sequence). Trimming took 1 base from V and 8 from J, leaving 14 bases between them. The CDR3 extends over 14 amino acids.

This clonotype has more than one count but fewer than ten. CDR3 bases: TGTGCCAGCTCCCCGGACAGGGGGCGTGATACGCAGTATTTT. Translation: CASSPDRGRDTQYF. This chain connects TRBV18 to TRBJ2-3; 11 bases line up with TRBD1. This CDR3 comprises 14 residues. J lost 6 bases, V lost 6 bases, and 5 bases had no gene match. From germline, CDR1 is KGHSH and CDR2 LQKENI. The full variable domain, rest sourced from reference TRBV18 and TRBJ2-3, is NAGVMQNPRHLVRRRGQEARLRCSPMKGHSHVYWYRQLPEEGLKFMVYLQKENIIDESGMPKERFSAEFPKEGPSILRIQQVVRGDSAAYFCASSPDRGRDTQYFGPGTRLTVL.

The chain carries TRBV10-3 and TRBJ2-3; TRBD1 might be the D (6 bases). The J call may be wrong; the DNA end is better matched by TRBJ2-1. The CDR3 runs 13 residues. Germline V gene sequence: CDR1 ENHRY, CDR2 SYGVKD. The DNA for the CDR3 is TGTGCCATCAGTACCTACAGGGAGCATGAGCAGTTCTTC. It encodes CAISTYREHEQFF.